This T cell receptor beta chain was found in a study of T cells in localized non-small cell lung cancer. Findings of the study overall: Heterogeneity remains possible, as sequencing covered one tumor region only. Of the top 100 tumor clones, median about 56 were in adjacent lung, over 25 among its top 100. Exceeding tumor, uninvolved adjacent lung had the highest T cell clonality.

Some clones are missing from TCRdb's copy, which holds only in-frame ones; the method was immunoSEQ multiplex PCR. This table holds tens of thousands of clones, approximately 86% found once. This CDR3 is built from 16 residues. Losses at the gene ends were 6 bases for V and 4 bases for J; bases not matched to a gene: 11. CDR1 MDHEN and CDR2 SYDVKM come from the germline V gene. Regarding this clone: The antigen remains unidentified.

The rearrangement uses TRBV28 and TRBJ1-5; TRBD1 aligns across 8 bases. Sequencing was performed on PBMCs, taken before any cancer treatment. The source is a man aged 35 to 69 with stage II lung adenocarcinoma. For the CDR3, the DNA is TGTGCCAGCAGGGGTCACCGGGACAGGATAAATCAGCCCCAGCATTTT. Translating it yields CASRGHRDRINQPQHF.